These 19 T cell receptor beta chains came from one sample sequenced in a study of OX40 agonist ivuxolimab in advanced cancers. Profiled with immunoSEQ multiplex PCR; TCRdb holds only in-frame clones, not every one. The sample lists approximately 72,000 clones; 84% were seen once. Material: CD4+ or CD8+ T cells sorted from blood, obtained in a trial of the OX40 agonist ivuxolimab. These receptors came from an adult with an advanced solid tumor such as melanoma, head and neck, liver or kidney cancer.

This sequence joins TRBV6-5 and TRBJ2-5; D uncertain. CDR1 is MNHEY, CDR2 SVGAGI, per germline. The germline V and J ends were trimmed by 0 bases and 9 bases, with 14 bases remaining between them. The CDR3 has 14 amino acids. DNA of the CDR3: TGTGCCAGCAGTTACTCGAAAGGGCCTGGGGCCCAGTACTTC. The encoded protein is CASSYSKGPGAQYF.

The rearrangement uses TRBV9 and TRBJ2-3; D may be TRBD2 (6 bases). The V end was cut by 2 bases, the J end by 4 bases, with 8 bases between. The length of the CDR3 is 13 residues. Looked up from germline, CDR1 is SGDLS and CDR2 is YYNGEE. CDR3 coding DNA: TGTGCCAGCAGCGTTCGCGGGGCAGATACGCAGTATTTT. This translates into CASSVRGADTQYF.

The chain employs TRBV4-2 and TRBJ2-7; a possible D gene is TRBD1 (5 bases). CDR1 LGHNA and CDR2 YNFKEQ come from the germline V gene. This CDR3 has 13 residues. V gave up 5 bases and J gave up 1 base, with 9 bases separating them. CDR3 DNA sequence: TGTGCCAGCAGCTTAGACAGATCCTACGAGCAGTACTTC. This gives the protein CASSLDRSYEQYF.

This clone was counted a single time. This sequence joins TRBV7-3 and TRBJ2-7; D ambiguous. V gave up 2 bases and J gave up 3 bases, with 14 bases separating them. The CDR3 runs to 15 residues. Germline CDR1 and CDR2: SGHTA and FQGTGA. CDR3 nucleotides: TGTGCCAGCAGCTTACAGTCAGGTCAGAACTACGAGCAGTACTTC. Translated: CASSLQSGQNYEQYF.

V gene TRBV6-6 combines with J gene TRBJ1-5; a possible D gene is TRBD1 (5 bases). This CDR3 is 14 amino acids long. Germline V gene sequence: CDR1 MNHNY, CDR2 SVGAGI (reference sequence). V shed 5 bases and J shed 5 bases, with 13 bases lying between them. The CDR3 loop is CASSNPGIYQPQHF. In nucleotides, the CDR3 is TGTGCCAGCAGTAATCCAGGGATATATCAGCCCCAGCATTTT.

This clone showed up just once. V usage is TRBV5-4 and J usage is TRBJ1-1, with D hard to call. Trimming pared 0 bases from V and 1 base from J, leaving 7 bases between. Germline values: CDR1 SGHNT, CDR2 YYREEE (reference sequence). The CDR3 has 14 residues. The CDR3 here is CASSLDLGNTEAFF. The CDR3 bases are TGTGCCAGCAGCTTGGATTTAGGGAACACTGAAGCTTTCTTT.

The chain recombines TRBV11-2 with TRBJ1-2; D call uncertain. CDR1 is SGHAT, CDR2 FQNNGV, per germline. The CDR3 is 13 amino acids. V lost 1 base to trimming and J lost 7 bases, with 10 bases between them. This CDR3 is CASSLGVRGGYTF. The DNA of the CDR3 is TGTGCCAGCAGCTTAGGTGTCCGGGGTGGCTACACCTTC.

V usage is TRBV15 and J usage is TRBJ2-1; 7 positions agree with TRBD1. Losses at the gene ends were 2 bases for V and 8 bases for J; bases not matched to a gene: 9. Germline V lookup: CDR1 LNHNV, CDR2 YYDKDF (reference sequence). The length of the CDR3 is 15 residues. DNA for the CDR3: TGTGCCACCAGCAGAATACAGGGGAGTATCGATGAGCAGTTCTTC. Residues: CATSRIQGSIDEQFF.

This chain joins TRBV2 and TRBJ1-5; 7 nucleotides agree with TRBD1. Germline CDR1 SNHLY, CDR2 FYNNEI. After removal of 7 bases from V and 4 bases from J, the junction contained 7 bases not matched to a gene. This CDR3 spans 14 amino acids. As DNA, the CDR3 is TGTGCCAGCAAGCCCCGACAGGGAAATCAGCCCCAGCATTTT. Its translation: CASKPRQGNQPQHF. Filled out from reference TRBV2 and TRBJ1-5, the complete variable domain reads EPEVTQTPSHQVTQMGQEVILRCVPISNHLYFYWYRQILGQKVEFLVSFYNNEISEKSEIFDDQFSVERPDGSNFTLKIRSTKLEDSAMYFCASKPRQGNQPQHFGDGTRLSIL.

The chain joins TRBV18 to TRBJ2-3, with D possibly matching TRBD1 (6 bases). In germline, CDR1 is KGHSH, CDR2 LQKENI. The V gene lost 3 bases and the J gene lost 1 base, with 11 bases spanning the gap. The CDR3 contains 15 residues. DNA of the CDR3: TGTGCCAGCTCACCGTCGACAGGCGGCACAGATACGCAGTATTTT. This gives the protein CASSPSTGGTDTQYF.

The sample holds a few counts of this clone. The chain joins TRBV4-1 to TRBJ2-1; D is possibly TRBD1 (5 bases). Trimming stripped 1 base from V and 8 bases from J, with 15 bases between. The CDR3 is made up of 15 amino acids. Germline CDR1 reads MGHRA; CDR2 reads YSYEKL. The CDR3 sequence: CASSQVFLQGDEQFF. The CDR3 DNA follows: TGCGCCAGCAGCCAAGTGTTCCTCCAGGGCGATGAGCAGTTCTTC.

V gene TRBV9 combines with J gene TRBJ2-7, with TRBD2 identical over 16 bases. The CDR3 is 15 amino acids. J gave up 4 bases and V 2 bases, and 0 bases lay outside the gene matches. Per the germline V gene, CDR1 is SGDLS and CDR2 is YYNGEE. The CDR3 is CASSVGLAGGYEQYF. CDR3 nucleotides: TGTGCCAGCAGCGTGGGACTAGCGGGGGGGTACGAGCAGTACTTC.

The chain is built from TRBV18 and TRBJ2-7; D is possibly TRBD2 (6 bases). V was pared by 4 bases and J by 6 bases, with 19 bases between. Germline-derived CDR1 and CDR2 are KGHSH and LQKENI. This CDR3 has 15 residues. The CDR3 sequence: CASSLYTGTASEQYF. The CDR3 DNA is TGTGCCAGCTCACTGTACACCGGGACTGCCTCCGAGCAGTACTTC.

The V call is TRBV9, the J call TRBJ2-2; D is unclear. Germline CDR1 and CDR2: SGDLS and YYNGEE. The CDR3 spans 14 residues. V lost 2 bases to trimming and J lost 8 bases, with 13 bases between them. The CDR3 protein is CASSVSPLHGELFF. The CDR3 region has the DNA TGTGCCAGCAGCGTTTCCCCCCTACATGGGGAGCTGTTTTTT.

CDR3 nucleotides: TGTGCCAGCAGTTACTCAACGGGGCAGCCCCAGCATTTT. Protein product: CASSYSTGQPQHF. The V call is TRBV6-6, the J call TRBJ1-5; D is uncertain. CDR3 length: 13 residues. V was cut by 0 bases and J by 7 bases, with 7 bases left in between. Germline V CDR1 and CDR2: MNHNY, SVGAGI (reference sequence).

This sequence joins TRBV7-2 and TRBJ2-5; 13 bases map to TRBD2. The CDR3 length is 16 residues. J lost 2 bases, V lost 4 bases, and 4 bases had no gene match. CDR1 is SGHTA and CDR2 is FQGNSA in the germline V gene. The CDR3 region is CASSSLTSGGQETQYF. CDR3 nucleotides: TGTGCCAGCAGCTCTCTGACTAGCGGGGGGCAAGAGACCCAGTACTTC. Using reference TRBV7-2 and TRBJ2-5 for the parts outside the CDR3, the full variable domain is GAGVSQSPSNKVTEKGKDVELRCDPISGHTALYWYRQSLGQGLEFLIYFQGNSAPDKSGLPSDRFSAERTGGSVSTLTIQRTQQEDSAVYLCASSSLTSGGQETQYFGPGTRLLVL.

The chain carries TRBV29-1 and TRBJ1-1; D is undetermined. Trimming cost V 3 bases and J 8 bases, with 4 bases left between them. CDR1 SQVTM and CDR2 ANQGSEA come from the germline V gene. The CDR3 has 9 amino acids. CDR3 bases: TGCAGCGTTGACAGGGAAGCTTTCTTT. Protein sequence: CSVDREAFF.

This clone was counted a few times. The CDR3 protein is CASSRAGTGTYEQYF. Here the CDR3 DNA reads TGTGCCAGCAGTCGCGCCGGGACAGGGACCTACGAGCAGTACTTC. The chain uses TRBV6-5 and TRBJ2-7; 9 bases map to TRBD1. CDR3 length: 15 amino acids. The trim removed 5 bases at V and 2 bases at J, leaving 7 bases unmatched. The germline V gene has CDR1 MNHEY and CDR2 SVGAGI.

This chain links TRBV11-1 with TRBJ2-2; D possibly corresponds to TRBD1 (5 bases). This CDR3 comprises 14 residues. Germline values: CDR1 SGHAT, CDR2 FQDESV (reference sequence). CDR3 region: CASGARSNTGELFF. Written as DNA, the CDR3 is TGTGCTAGTGGGGCGAGATCGAACACCGGGGAGCTGTTTTTT. The full variable domain, with the rest looked up from reference TRBV11-1 and TRBJ2-2, is EAEVAQSPRYKITEKSQAVAFWCDPISGHATLYWYRQILGQGPELLVQFQDESVVDDSQLPKDRFSAERLKGVDSTLKIQPAELGDSAMYLCASGARSNTGELFFGEGSRLTVL.